The rows below give T cell receptor beta chains drawn from one sample of a study of monozygotic twins with inflammatory bowel disease. TCRdb reanalyzed the 5' RACE reads and collapses them to one entry per CDR3 protein, without DNA. This sample contains under 150,000 distinct CDR3 sequences. Material: blood. Source of these receptors: a human donor with ulcerative colitis or Crohn's disease, or a healthy co-twin of an affected twin (not recorded which). Both conserved end residues are part of each CDR3. Each record gives: V gene, J gene, CDR3 protein.

TRBV3-1,TRBJ2-3,CASTTGATDTQYF
TRBV10-3,TRBJ1-5,CAISESTGSNQPQHF
TRBV27,TRBJ1-6,CASRSGASPLHF
TRBV5-1,TRBJ2-2,CASRVQSQNTGELFF
TRBV29-1,TRBJ1-2,CSLYIPTGTESRGYTF
TRBV5-1,TRBJ2-1,CASTSGEQPYNEQFF
TRBV20-1,TRBJ2-7,CSALTPERGDEQYF
TRBV3-1,TRBJ2-2,CASSQGPEANTGELFF
TRBV4-3,TRBJ1-3,CASSQDLSRTGNTIYF
TRBV18,TRBJ2-1,CASSPAGQRPYNEQFF
TRBV14,TRBJ2-7,CASSRTGGTYEQYF
TRBV7-9,TRBJ2-5,CASGGQQETQYF
TRBV15,TRBJ2-3,CATSRDFVGNTDTQYF
TRBV2,TRBJ2-3,CASSLRGLAGSTSTDTQYF
TRBV20-1,TRBJ2-7,CSAGGGGAYYEQYF
TRBV29-1,TRBJ2-3,CSVRADTDTQYF
TRBV2,TRBJ1-2,CASIKGRETHLANYGYTF
TRBV4-3,TRBJ1-6,CASSQTQGWALHF
TRBV5-1,TRBJ1-2,CASSLDYPGSSYGYGYTF
TRBV5-1,TRBJ2-7,CASSLDSVGEQYF
TRBV24-1,TRBJ2-3,CATSDRDRGYADTQYF
TRBV20-1,TRBJ2-7,CSVVQAYEQYF
TRBV25-1,TRBJ1-6,CASSPLKGDGRALRVGYPPLHF
TRBV12-3/TRBV12-4,TRBJ2-5,CASSLREMTASLVF
TRBV24-1,TRBJ1-1,CATSDPQVGAEAFF
TRBV7-2,TRBJ1-5,CASSGQGSGQGNQPQHF
TRBV18,TRBJ1-1,CASSPLNAKNTEAFF
TRBV4-2,TRBJ1-6,CASSQDPGSSGSPLHF
TRBV7-6,TRBJ2-3,CASSRLAGTTDTQYF
TRBV20-1,TRBJ1-5,CSARDVRAASFNQPQHF
TRBV4-3,TRBJ2-5,CASSLKRSGGPLVETQYF
TRBV5-1,TRBJ2-1,CASRVSDREEQFF
TRBV6-5,TRBJ2-2,CASSYRTTGDTGELFF
TRBV7-2,TRBJ2-1,CASSLARDTKQFF
TRBV30,TRBJ1-6,CAWSSRGDSPLHF
TRBV19,TRBJ2-1,CASSIDREGLLNEQFF
TRBV5-8,TRBJ1-2,CASSLLRGIYGYTF
TRBV27,TRBJ2-2,CASRQSYTGELFF
TRBV19,TRBJ2-5,CASSIRAQAVQETQYF
TRBV6-5,TRBJ1-3,CASSYSYRTGSGNTIYF
TRBV29-1,TRBJ1-1,CSGSIPAGTEAFF
TRBV7-2,TRBJ1-5,CASSLEFQGYQPQHF